The rows below give T cell receptor beta chains drawn from one sample of a study of shared clonotypes between healthy human individuals. Some clones are missing from TCRdb's copy, which holds only in-frame ones; the method was immunoSEQ multiplex PCR. The sample yields about 230,000 clones, about 65% seen once. Source material: memory CD4+ T cells sorted from blood. The receptors were sampled from a man aged 25-40 years in good health. Each CDR3 is given with its conserved first and last residue. The D gene is left open where the match is weak. Rows give clone size only sometimes, using once, few, many, or a class for an expanded clone.

- | TRBJ2-1 | - | TRBV11-3 | CASSRQDNEQFF | TGTGCCAGCAGCCGACAGGACAATGAGCAGTTCTTC
many | TRBJ2-5 | - | TRBV9 | CASSATGQGETQYF | TGTGCCAGCAGCGCGACAGGTCAGGGGGAGACCCAGTACTTC
- | TRBJ2-1 | TRBD2 | TRBV5-1 | CASTLAGGSSYNEQFF | TGCGCCAGCACACTAGCGGGAGGGAGCTCCTACAATGAGCAGTTCTTC
- | TRBJ2-7 | - | TRBV18 | CASSPEGISYEQYF | TGTGCCAGCTCACCAGAAGGAATCTCCTACGAGCAGTACTTC
- | TRBJ2-7 | - | TRBV2 | CASSTRKEPLGEQYF | TGTGCCAGCAGTACCCGTAAAGAGCCTTTGGGCGAGCAGTACTTC
- | TRBJ2-1 | TRBD2 | TRBV5-1 | CASSLALAGGPNEQFF | TGCGCCAGCAGCTTGGCTCTAGCGGGAGGGCCAAATGAGCAGTTCTTC
few | TRBJ1-5 | - | TRBV2 | CASSARFAGSQHF | TGTGCCAGCAGTGCCCGTTTTGCAGGGTCACAGCATTTT
- | TRBJ2-2 | - | TRBV28 | CASSLGLEAGELFF | TGTGCCAGCAGTTTAGGTTTGGAAGCCGGGGAGCTGTTTTTT
- | TRBJ1-5 | - | TRBV6-5 | CASSYSSRGSQPQHF | TGTGCCAGCAGTTACTCGAGCCGGGGCAGCCAGCCCCAGCATTTT
once | TRBJ1-5 | TRBD1 | TRBV27 | CASSTGQGAGNQPQHF | TGTGCCAGCAGTACGGGACAGGGGGCGGGCAATCAGCCCCAGCATTTT
few | TRBJ2-7 | TRBD1 | TRBV28 | CASRPQGRTDYEQYF | TGTGCCAGCAGACCACAGGGGCGAACGGACTACGAGCAGTACTTC
- | TRBJ1-5 | - | TRBV10-3 | CAISDKGSNQPQHF | TGTGCCATCAGTGATAAAGGGAGCAATCAGCCCCAGCATTTT